The 10 T cell receptor beta chains below all came from one sample that was sequenced in a study of cytomegalovirus exposure and HLA in healthy donors. This PCR relied on a set of 60 Vbeta primers and 13 Jbeta primers. The repertoire was sequenced with immunoSEQ multiplex PCR; TCRdb's copy has only in-frame clones and lacks some. Here the sample spans 210,000 or so clones, roughly 80% being singletons. Sequencing was carried out using PBMCs. The source is a woman in her twenties or thirties in good health and CMV-seropositive.

The V call is TRBV6-5, the J call TRBJ2-7, with TRBD2 matching 11 bases. In germline, CDR1 is MNHEY, CDR2 SVGAGI. V dropped 5 bases and J dropped 6; count of bases not matched to a gene: 3. The CDR3 length is 13 residues. The CDR3 sequence is CASSPSGRSEQYF. In DNA form, the CDR3 reads TGTGCCAGCAGTCCTAGCGGGAGGAGCGAGCAGTACTTC.

The V call is TRBV29-1, the J call TRBJ2-3, with TRBD2 identical over 7 bases. The length of the CDR3 is 15 residues. Germline V gene lookup returns CDR1 SQVTM and CDR2 ANQGSEA. The J segment lost 1 base and the V segment lost 1 base, leaving 5 bases of the junction unmatched. CDR3 protein: CSVEGVLAGTDTQYF. CDR3 sequence (DNA): TGCAGCGTTGAAGGGGTTCTAGCGGGCACAGATACGCAGTATTTT.

This clone came up a few times. The chain uses TRBV9 and TRBJ1-6; weak D call: TRBD1 (6 bases). CDR3 size: 14 residues. Per the germline V gene, CDR1 is SGDLS and CDR2 is YYNGEE. The germline V and J ends were trimmed by 6 bases and 7 bases, with 14 bases remaining between them. The CDR3 region has the DNA TGTGCCAGCAACGTGGGGGGGGGCAATTCACCCCTCCACTTT. This translates into CASNVGGGNSPLHF.

This sequence joins TRBV4-1 and TRBJ1-2; no firm D call. This CDR3 spans 15 amino acids. Trimming left V 5 bases short and J 0 bases short, with 13 bases between. Germline V gene sequence: CDR1 MGHRA, CDR2 YSYEKL. The CDR3 loop is CASSDGGQTNYGYTF. DNA for the CDR3: TGCGCCAGCAGCGACGGAGGGCAAACTAACTATGGCTACACCTTC.

The chain links TRBV2 to TRBJ1-5; 10 nucleotides agree with TRBD1. Germline loops: CDR1 SNHLY, CDR2 FYNNEI. The length of the CDR3 is 18 residues. V gave up 6 bases and J gave up 4 bases; unmatched junction bases: 15. CDR3 region: CASSMRGGDRGLNQPQHF. The CDR3, as DNA: TGTGCCAGCAGCATGAGGGGTGGGGACAGGGGCCTAAATCAGCCCCAGCATTTT.

This clone has a handful of counts. The chain is built from TRBV7-2 and TRBJ1-4; D possibly corresponds to TRBD1 (6 bases). Trimming removed 6 bases from V and 4 bases from J, with 12 bases in between. Germline V gene data show CDR1 as SGHTA and CDR2 as FQGNSA. This CDR3 has 14 residues. In DNA form, the CDR3 reads TGTGCCAGCAGTCAGGACAGCGGTAATGAAAAACTGTTTTTT. Its protein is CASSQDSGNEKLFF.

The chain couples TRBV5-5 to TRBJ1-2; perhaps TRBD1 as D (5 bases). This CDR3 is 16 amino acids long. CDR1 and CDR2 from the germline V gene are SGHKS and YYEKEE (reference sequence). Between the trimmed V and J ends, which lost 3 bases and 0 bases, there was a span of 15 bases. The CDR3 spells CASSSVPAGPNYGYTF. CDR3 DNA: TGTGCCAGCAGCTCCGTCCCGGCGGGGCCTAACTATGGCTACACCTTC.

Comments on this clone: Other DNA sequences in the sample encode the same CDR3. The chain recombines TRBV29-1 with TRBJ1-1; D gene uncertain. The CDR3 spans 14 residues. V lost 7 bases and J lost 6, with 21 bases in between. CDR1 is SQVTM, CDR2 ANQGSEA, per germline. The CDR3 sequence is CSGDPRPEGAEAFF. CDR3 sequence (DNA): TGCAGCGGTGACCCACGACCCGAGGGAGCTGAAGCTTTCTTT.

The chain links TRBV7-9 to TRBJ1-2, with D hard to call. The CDR3 runs 15 residues. Germline V lookup: CDR1 SEHNR, CDR2 FQNEAQ (reference sequence). Trimming stripped 1 base from V and 4 bases from J, with 13 bases between. CDR3 sequence: CASSLEQAGSYGYTF. DNA of the CDR3: TGTGCCAGCAGCTTAGAGCAGGCAGGTAGCTATGGCTACACCTTC.

This chain joins TRBV5-1 and TRBJ2-7; D ambiguous. Germline lookup yields CDR1 SGHRS and CDR2 YFSETQ. The V and J ends lost 0 bases and 2 bases respectively, with 9 bases between them. The CDR3 extends over 14 amino acids. The CDR3 loop reads CASSLGRVTYEQYF. The CDR3 DNA is TGCGCCAGCAGCTTGGGCCGCGTAACCTACGAGCAGTACTTC.